Listed below are T cell receptor beta chains from one sample, sequenced in a study of patients and donors after allogeneic stem cell transplantation. TCRdb ran MiXCR on the RT-PCR reads and lists one entry per CDR3 protein. The table shows 110,000 or so distinct CDR3 sequences, with 35% occurring only once. The sequenced sample consisted of blood, either unsorted or a sorted T cell fraction (not recorded which). The receptors come from a human donor who was either an allogeneic HSCT recipient or a stem cell or donor lymphocyte infusion donor (not recorded which). It is not recorded whose cells these are; they may come from a transplant donor. Each CDR3 is given with its conserved first and last residue. D genes are given only for firm matches. Size values are once, few and many counts, or a class for expanded clones, and some rows have none.

TRBJ2-2,TRBV20-1,NA,NA,11,CSAPANGELFF,TGCAGTGCTCCAGCAAACGGGGAGCTGTTTTTT
TRBJ2-3,TRBV6-5,NA,NA,13,CASKWRHTDTQYF,TGTGCCAGCAAGTGGCGACACACAGATACGCAGTATTTT
TRBJ1-5,TRBV28,NA,few,13,CASRHRGNQPQHF,TGTGCCAGCAGACACAGGGGCAATCAGCCCCAGCATTTT
TRBJ1-1,TRBV7-2,TRBD1,few,14,CASSLATGGPEAFF,TGTGCCAGCAGCTTAGCGACAGGGGGGCCTGAAGCTTTCTTT
TRBJ2-7,TRBV4-2,TRBD2,NA,16,CASSQKKAGGPWEQYF,TGTGCCAGCAGCCAAAAAAAAGCGGGAGGGCCTTGGGAGCAGTACTTC
TRBJ1-1,TRBV20-1,NA,many,17,CSARDGWAGRMNTEAFF,TGCAGTGCTAGAGATGGTTGGGCAGGAAGGATGAACACTGAAGCTTTCTTT
TRBJ2-3,TRBV10-3,NA,NA,13,CATRTASTDTQYF,TGTGCCACGCGGACCGCTAGCACAGATACGCAGTATTTT
TRBJ2-1,TRBV20-1,TRBD2,NA,15,CSARAGTSGTNEQFF,TGCAGTGCTAGAGCGGGGACTAGCGGGACTAATGAGCAGTTCTTC
TRBJ1-5,TRBV6-2/TRBV6-3,NA,few,14,CASSAQGIPGPQHF,TGTGCCAGCAGTGCCCAAGGGATTCCGGGGCCCCAGCATTTT
TRBJ1-1,TRBV12-3/TRBV12-4,NA,few,13,CASRYGMNTEAFF,TGTGCCAGCAGATACGGCATGAACACTGAAGCTTTCTTT
TRBJ2-3,TRBV12-3/TRBV12-4,TRBD1,NA,15,CASSPGQGKADTQYF,TGTGCCAGCAGTCCGGGACAGGGGAAGGCAGATACGCAGTATTTT
TRBJ2-7,TRBV9,NA,NA,13,CASSVGLTYEQYF,TGTGCCAGCAGCGTAGGCCTCACCTACGAGCAGTACTTC
TRBJ2-1,TRBV5-1,NA,NA,12,CASSWGHYEQFF,TGCGCCAGCAGCTGGGGACATTATGAGCAGTTCTTC
TRBJ2-3,TRBV12-3/TRBV12-4,NA,NA,12,CASSSYTDTQYF,TGTGCCAGCAGTTCCTACACAGATACGCAGTATTTT
TRBJ2-1,TRBV29-1,TRBD2,NA,14,CSVGGSHNYNEQFF,TGCAGCGTTGGCGGGAGTCACAACTACAATGAGCAGTTCTTC
TRBJ2-5,TRBV29-1,NA,few,13,CSVRGPAQETQYF,TGCAGCGTCCGTGGACCAGCCCAAGAGACCCAGTACTTC
TRBJ1-6,TRBV12-3/TRBV12-4,NA,NA,14,CASSPGPYNSPLHF,TGTGCCAGCAGTCCGGGGCCGTACAATTCACCCCTCCACTTT
TRBJ1-2,TRBV7-2,TRBD1,NA,15,CASSSRQGRCDGYTF,TGTGCCAGCAGCTCGCGACAGGGAAGATGTGATGGCTACACCTTC
TRBJ2-6,TRBV28,NA,few,14,CASSLTVPANVLTF,TGTGCCAGCAGTTTGACAGTCCCGGCCAACGTCCTGACTTTC
TRBJ1-5,TRBV12-3/TRBV12-4,NA,few,15,CASSLRQGKNQPQHF,TGTGCCAGCAGTTTGCGGCAGGGGAAGAATCAGCCCCAGCATTTT
TRBJ2-7,TRBV9,TRBD1,NA,15,CASSVGTGESYEQYF,TGTGCCAGCAGCGTAGGGACAGGCGAGTCCTACGAGCAGTACTTC
TRBJ2-4,TRBV12-3/TRBV12-4,TRBD1,NA,15,CASTVAGQGRNIQYF,TGTGCCAGCACCGTTGCGGGACAGGGAAGAAACATTCAGTACTTC
TRBJ2-1,TRBV29-1,NA,few,14,CSVKRTRGRDEQFF,TGCAGCGTAAAGAGGACTAGGGGGCGGGATGAGCAGTTCTTC
TRBJ2-4,TRBV14,NA,NA,13,CASSQYVTGIQYF,TGTGCCAGCAGCCAATACGTGACGGGCATTCAGTACTTC
TRBJ2-7,TRBV4-3,TRBD1,few,13,CASSHLQGALQYF,TGCGCCAGCAGCCATTTACAGGGGGCTTTGCAGTACTTC
TRBJ2-3,TRBV7-9,TRBD2,NA,14,CASSFLAGTDTQYF,TGTGCCAGCAGCTTCCTAGCGGGAACAGATACGCAGTATTTT
TRBJ2-1,TRBV4-2,NA,once,15,CASSQGLATYNEQFF,TGTGCCAGCAGCCAAGGGTTAGCGACCTACAATGAGCAGTTCTTC
TRBJ1-2,TRBV20-1,NA,few,13,CSARDTGVGGYTF,TGCAGTGCTAGAGATACGGGTGTAGGTGGCTACACCTTC
TRBJ1-2,TRBV20-1,TRBD1,few,12,CSGLDREYGYTF,TGCAGTGGGTTGGACAGGGAATATGGCTACACCTTC
TRBJ1-2,TRBV7-8,NA,NA,12,CASSFWEGGYTF,TGTGCCAGCAGCTTTTGGGAGGGTGGCTACACCTTC
TRBJ2-7,TRBV6-2/TRBV6-3,NA,NA,12,CASTDNPYEQYF,TGTGCCAGCACGGACAACCCCTACGAGCAGTACTTC
TRBJ2-1,TRBV5-1,TRBD2,NA,15,CASSLTGTSGNEQFF,TGCGCCAGCAGCTTGACGGGGACTAGTGGGAATGAGCAGTTCTTC
TRBJ2-1,TRBV5-1,TRBD2,few,15,CASSTAGGPNNEQFF,TGCGCCAGCAGCACAGCGGGAGGGCCGAACAATGAGCAGTTCTTC
TRBJ2-1,TRBV4-3,TRBD2,few,16,CASSQGTSGLYNEQFF,TGCGCCAGCAGCCAAGGGACTAGCGGACTCTACAATGAGCAGTTCTTC
TRBJ2-3,TRBV11-2,NA,NA,16,CASSLAWQPSTDTQYF,TGTGCCAGCAGCTTAGCTTGGCAGCCTAGCACAGATACGCAGTATTTT
TRBJ2-1,TRBV7-6,NA,NA,15,CASSRRDSRYNEQFF,TGTGCCAGCAGCCGTAGGGACTCGAGATACAATGAGCAGTTCTTC
TRBJ1-1,TRBV11-2,NA,NA,13,CASSLGTGDRLVF,TGTGCCAGCAGCCTCGGGACCGGGGATCGTCTGGTCTTT
TRBJ2-2,TRBV28,NA,NA,13,CASIGSSTGELFF,TGTGCCAGCATAGGCAGTTCAACCGGGGAGCTGTTTTTT